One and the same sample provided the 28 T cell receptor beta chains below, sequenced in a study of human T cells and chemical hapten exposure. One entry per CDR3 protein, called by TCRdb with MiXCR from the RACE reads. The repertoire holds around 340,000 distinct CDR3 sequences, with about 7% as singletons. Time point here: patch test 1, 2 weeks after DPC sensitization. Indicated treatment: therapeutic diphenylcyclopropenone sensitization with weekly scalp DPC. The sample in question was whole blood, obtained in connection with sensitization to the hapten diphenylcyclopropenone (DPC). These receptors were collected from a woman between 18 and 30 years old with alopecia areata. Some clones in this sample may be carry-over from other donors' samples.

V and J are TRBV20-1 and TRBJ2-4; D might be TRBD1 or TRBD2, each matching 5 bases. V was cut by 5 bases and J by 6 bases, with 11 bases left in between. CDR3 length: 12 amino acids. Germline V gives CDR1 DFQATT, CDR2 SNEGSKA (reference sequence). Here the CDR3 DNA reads TGCAGTGCTCTGGCGAGGGGAAACATTCAGTACTTC. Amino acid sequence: CSALARGNIQYF.

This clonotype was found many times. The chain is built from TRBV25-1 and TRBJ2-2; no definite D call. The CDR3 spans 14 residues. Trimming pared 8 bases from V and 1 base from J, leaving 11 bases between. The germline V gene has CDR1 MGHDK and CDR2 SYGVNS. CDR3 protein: CASRSRQNTGELFF. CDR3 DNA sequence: TGTGCCAGCCGATCCCGACAGAACACCGGGGAGCTGTTTTTT.

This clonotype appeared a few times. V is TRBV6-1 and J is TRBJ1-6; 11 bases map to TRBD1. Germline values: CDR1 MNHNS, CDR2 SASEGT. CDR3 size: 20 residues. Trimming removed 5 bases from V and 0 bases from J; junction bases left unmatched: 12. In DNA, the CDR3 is TGTGCCAGCAGTACCCTGGGGACAGGGGGTTGGAGCTCCTATAATTCACCCCTCCACTTT. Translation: CASSTLGTGGWSSYNSPLHF.

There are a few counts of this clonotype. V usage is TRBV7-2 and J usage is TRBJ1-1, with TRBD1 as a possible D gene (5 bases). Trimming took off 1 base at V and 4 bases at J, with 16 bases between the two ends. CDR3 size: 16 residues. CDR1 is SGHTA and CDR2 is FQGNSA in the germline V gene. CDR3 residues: CASSLVGGSQSTEAFF. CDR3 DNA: TGTGCCAGCAGCTTAGTGGGGGGGAGTCAGAGCACTGAAGCTTTCTTT. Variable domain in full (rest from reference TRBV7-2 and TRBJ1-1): GAGVSQSPSNKVTEKGKDVELRCDPISGHTALYWYRQSLGQGLEFLIYFQGNSAPDKSGLPSDRFSAERTGGSVSTLTIQRTQQEDSAVYLCASSLVGGSQSTEAFFGQGTRLTVV.

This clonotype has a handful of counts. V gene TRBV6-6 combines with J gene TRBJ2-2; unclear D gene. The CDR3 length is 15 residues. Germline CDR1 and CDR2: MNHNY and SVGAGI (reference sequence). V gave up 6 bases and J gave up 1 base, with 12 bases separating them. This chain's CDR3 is CASSNPGENTGELFF. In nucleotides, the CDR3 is TGTGCCAGCAGCAACCCAGGAGAGAACACCGGGGAGCTGTTTTTT.

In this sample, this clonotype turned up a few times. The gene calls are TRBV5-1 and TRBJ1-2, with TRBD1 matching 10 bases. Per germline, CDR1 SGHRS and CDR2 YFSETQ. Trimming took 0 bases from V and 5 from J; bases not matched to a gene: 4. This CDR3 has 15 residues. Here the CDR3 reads CASSLEGTGAYGYTF. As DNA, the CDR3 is TGCGCCAGCAGCTTGGAGGGGACAGGGGCTTATGGCTACACCTTC.

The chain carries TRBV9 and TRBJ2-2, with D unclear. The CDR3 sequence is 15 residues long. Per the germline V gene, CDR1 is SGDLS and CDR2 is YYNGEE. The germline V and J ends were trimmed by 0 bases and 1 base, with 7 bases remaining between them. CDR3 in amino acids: CASSVDSRNTGELFF. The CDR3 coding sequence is TGTGCCAGCAGCGTAGACAGCAGGAACACCGGGGAGCTGTTTTTT.

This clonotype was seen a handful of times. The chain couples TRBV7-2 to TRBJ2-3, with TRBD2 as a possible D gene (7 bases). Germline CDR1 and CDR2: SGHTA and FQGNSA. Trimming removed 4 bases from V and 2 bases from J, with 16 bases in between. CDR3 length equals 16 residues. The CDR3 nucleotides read TGTGCCAGCAGCTCCGATCGGGGGGCCTACACAGATACGCAGTATTTT. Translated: CASSSDRGAYTDTQYF.

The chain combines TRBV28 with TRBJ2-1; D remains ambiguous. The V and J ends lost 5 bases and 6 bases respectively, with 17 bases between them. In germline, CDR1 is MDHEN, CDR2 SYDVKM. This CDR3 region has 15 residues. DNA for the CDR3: TGTGCCAGCAGTGTGGACGGTCTAACCTTCAATGAGCAGTTCTTC. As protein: CASSVDGLTFNEQFF.

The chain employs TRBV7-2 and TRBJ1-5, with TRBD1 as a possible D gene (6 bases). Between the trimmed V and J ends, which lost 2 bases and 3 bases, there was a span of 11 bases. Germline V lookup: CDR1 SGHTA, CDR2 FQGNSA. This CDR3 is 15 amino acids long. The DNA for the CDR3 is TGTGCCAGCAGCTTAATGGGACACCTCAATCAGCCCCAGCATTTT. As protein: CASSLMGHLNQPQHF. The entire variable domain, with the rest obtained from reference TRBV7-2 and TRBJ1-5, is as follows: GAGVSQSPSNKVTEKGKDVELRCDPISGHTALYWYRQSLGQGLEFLIYFQGNSAPDKSGLPSDRFSAERTGGSVSTLTIQRTQQEDSAVYLCASSLMGHLNQPQHFGDGTRLSIL.

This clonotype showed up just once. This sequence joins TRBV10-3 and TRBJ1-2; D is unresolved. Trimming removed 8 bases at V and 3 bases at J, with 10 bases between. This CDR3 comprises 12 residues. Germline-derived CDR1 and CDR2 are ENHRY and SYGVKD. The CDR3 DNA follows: TGTGCCATCGGTCTCAACGACTATGGCTACACCTTC. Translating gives CAIGLNDYGYTF.

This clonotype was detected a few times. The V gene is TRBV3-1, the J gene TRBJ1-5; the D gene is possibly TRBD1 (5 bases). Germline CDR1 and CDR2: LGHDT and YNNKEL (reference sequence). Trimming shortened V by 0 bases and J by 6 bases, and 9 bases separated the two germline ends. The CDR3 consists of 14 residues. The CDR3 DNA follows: TGTGCCAGCAGCCAAGATCCCGGGGGTCAGCCCCAGCATTTT. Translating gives CASSQDPGGQPQHF. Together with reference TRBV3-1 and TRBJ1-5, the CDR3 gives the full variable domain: DTAVSQTPKYLVTQMGNDKSIKCEQNLGHDTMYWYKQDSKKFLKIMFSYNNKELIINETVPNRFSPKSPDKAHLNLHINSLELGDSAVYFCASSQDPGGQPQHFGDGTRLSIL.

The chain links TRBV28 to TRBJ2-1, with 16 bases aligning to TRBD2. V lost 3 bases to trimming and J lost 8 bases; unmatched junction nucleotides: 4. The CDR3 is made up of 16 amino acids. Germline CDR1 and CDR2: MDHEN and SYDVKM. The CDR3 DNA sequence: TGTGCCAGCAGTTTCGGGACTAGCGGGGGGGCCCATGAGCAGTTCTTC. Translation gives CASSFGTSGGAHEQFF.

The CDR3 bases are TGCAGCGCCTCATCAGCGTACGAGAATCAGCCCCAGCATTTT. This sequence encodes CSASSAYENQPQHF. The rearrangement joins TRBV29-1 to TRBJ1-5; D not certain. Germline lookup yields CDR1 SQVTM and CDR2 ANQGSEA. V lost 7 bases, J lost 4 bases, and 17 bases lay in between. The CDR3 totals 14 residues.

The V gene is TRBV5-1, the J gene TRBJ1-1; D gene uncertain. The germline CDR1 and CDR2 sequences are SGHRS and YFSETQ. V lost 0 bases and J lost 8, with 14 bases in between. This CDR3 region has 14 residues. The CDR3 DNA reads TGCGCCAGCAGCTTGGCTCAGGCAGCTCACGAAGCTTTCTTT. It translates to CASSLAQAAHEAFF.

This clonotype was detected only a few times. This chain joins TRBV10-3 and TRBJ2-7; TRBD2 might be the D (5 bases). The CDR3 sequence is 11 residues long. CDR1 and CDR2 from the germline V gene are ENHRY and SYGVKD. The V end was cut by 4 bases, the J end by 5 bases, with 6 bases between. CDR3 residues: CAISGADEQYF. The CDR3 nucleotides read TGTGCCATCAGTGGAGCGGACGAGCAGTACTTC.

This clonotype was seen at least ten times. CDR3 DNA: TGTGCCAGCAGCTTGGACCCTATGGAGGGCTACACCTTC. Encoded protein: CASSLDPMEGYTF. The chain employs TRBV5-5 and TRBJ1-2; D gene uncertain. The V end was cut by 0 bases, the J end by 8 bases, with 11 bases between. CDR1 and CDR2 from the germline V gene are SGHKS and YYEKEE (reference sequence). The length of the CDR3 is 13 residues. Full variable domain (missing parts from reference TRBV5-5 and TRBJ1-2): DAGVTQSPTHLIKTRGQQVTLRCSPISGHKSVSWYQQVLGQGPQFIFQYYEKEERGRGNFPDRFSARQFPNYSSELNVNALLLGDSALYLCASSLDPMEGYTFGSGTRLTVV.

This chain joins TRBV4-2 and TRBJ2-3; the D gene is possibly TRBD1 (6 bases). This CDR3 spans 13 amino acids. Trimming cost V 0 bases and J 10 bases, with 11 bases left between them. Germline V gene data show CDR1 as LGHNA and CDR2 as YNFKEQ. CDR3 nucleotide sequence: TGTGCCAGCAGCCAAGATCAGGGGCTGGCGCAGTATTTT. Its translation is CASSQDQGLAQYF.

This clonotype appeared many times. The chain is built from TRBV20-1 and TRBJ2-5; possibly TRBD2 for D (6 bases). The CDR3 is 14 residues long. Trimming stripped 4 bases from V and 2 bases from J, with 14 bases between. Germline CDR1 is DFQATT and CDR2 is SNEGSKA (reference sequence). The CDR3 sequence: CSATRGTSQETQYF. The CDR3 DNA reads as TGCAGTGCTACTCGCGGGACTTCACAAGAGACCCAGTACTTC.

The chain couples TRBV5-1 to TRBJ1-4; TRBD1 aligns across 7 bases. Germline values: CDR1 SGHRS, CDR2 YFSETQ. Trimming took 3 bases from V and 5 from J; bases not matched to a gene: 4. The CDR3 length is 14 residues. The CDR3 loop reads CASSSPGQNEKLFF. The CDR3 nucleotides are TGCGCCAGCAGCTCCCCGGGACAGAATGAAAAACTGTTTTTT.

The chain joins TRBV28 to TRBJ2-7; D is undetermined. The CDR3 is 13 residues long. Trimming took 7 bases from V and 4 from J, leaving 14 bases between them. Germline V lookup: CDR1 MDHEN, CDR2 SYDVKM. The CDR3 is CASIEARSYEQYF. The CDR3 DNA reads TGTGCCAGCATCGAGGCCCGTTCGTACGAGCAGTACTTC.

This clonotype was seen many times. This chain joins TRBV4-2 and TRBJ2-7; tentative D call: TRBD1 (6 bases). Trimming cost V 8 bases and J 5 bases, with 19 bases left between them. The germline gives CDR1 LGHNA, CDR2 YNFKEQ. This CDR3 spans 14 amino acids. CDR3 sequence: CASATGRKGHEQYF. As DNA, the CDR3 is TGTGCCAGCGCCACAGGGCGTAAGGGTCACGAGCAGTACTTC.

The CDR3 DNA follows: TGTGCCAGCAGTCCCCGTGGCTCTATGAACACTGAAGCTTTCTTT. This codes for CASSPRGSMNTEAFF. The J gene is TRBJ1-1, the V gene TRBV12-3 or TRBV12-4; no firm D call. The CDR3 is made up of 15 amino acids. Trimming stripped 5 bases from V and 0 bases from J, with 13 bases between.

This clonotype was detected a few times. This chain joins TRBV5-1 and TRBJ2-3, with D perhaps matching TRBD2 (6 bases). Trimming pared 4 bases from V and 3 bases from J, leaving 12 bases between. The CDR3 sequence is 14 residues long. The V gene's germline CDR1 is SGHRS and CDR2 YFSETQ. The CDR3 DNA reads TGCGCCAGCAGCATTGGGACTCCTACAGATACGCAGTATTTT. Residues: CASSIGTPTDTQYF.

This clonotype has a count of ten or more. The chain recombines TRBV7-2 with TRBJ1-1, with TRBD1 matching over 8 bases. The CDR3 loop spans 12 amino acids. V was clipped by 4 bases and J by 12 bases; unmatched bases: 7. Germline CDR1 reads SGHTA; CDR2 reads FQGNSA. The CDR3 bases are TGTGCCAGCAGCTCCGGACAGGGACGAACTTTCTTT. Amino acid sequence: CASSSGQGRTFF.

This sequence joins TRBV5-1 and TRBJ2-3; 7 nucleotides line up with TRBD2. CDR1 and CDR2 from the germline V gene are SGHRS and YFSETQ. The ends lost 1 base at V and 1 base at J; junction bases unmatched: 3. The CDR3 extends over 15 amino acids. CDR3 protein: CASSLPSGGTDTQYF. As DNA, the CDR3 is TGCGCCAGCAGCTTGCCCAGCGGGGGCACAGATACGCAGTATTTT.

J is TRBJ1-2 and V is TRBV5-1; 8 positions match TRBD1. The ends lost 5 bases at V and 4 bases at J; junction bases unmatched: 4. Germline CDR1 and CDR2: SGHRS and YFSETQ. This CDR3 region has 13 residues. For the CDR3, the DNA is TGCGCCAGCAGGGATACAGGGGGCTATGGCTACACCTTC. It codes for CASRDTGGYGYTF.

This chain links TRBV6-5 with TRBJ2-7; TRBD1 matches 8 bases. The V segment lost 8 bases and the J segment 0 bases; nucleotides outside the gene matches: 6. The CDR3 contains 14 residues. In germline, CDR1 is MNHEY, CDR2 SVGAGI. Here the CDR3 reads CASYPGTGSYEQYF. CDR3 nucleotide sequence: TGTGCCAGCTATCCCGGGACAGGCTCCTACGAGCAGTACTTC.